This TCR beta chain was observed in a study of shared T cell receptors in the human thymus. Germline values: CDR1 MNHNY, CDR2 SVGAGI (reference sequence). The CDR3 runs 14 residues. Trimming removed 6 bases at V and 1 base at J, with 13 bases between. Measured with immunoSEQ multiplex PCR; TCRdb has only the in-frame clones, and not every one. The sample holds over 450,000 clones, around 78% seen once. The count of this clone is one. The same data also contributed to another study, on human thymus T cells. That report adds: Congenital heart defects were the reason for the corrective surgery that the donors, healthy Finnish infants, were having. Thymus tissue for the work was resected from patients undergoing corrective heart surgery. Related research found strongly overlapping thymic repertoires in unrelated individuals.

The TCR originated in a boy under three years old with a congenital heart defect. The V gene is TRBV6-6, the J gene TRBJ2-7; D is perhaps TRBD2 (5 bases). Sequencing was done on a sample of thymocytes. The CDR3 nucleotides read TGTGCCAGCAGCAACGACTACCTGTCCTACGAGCAGTACTTC. Protein sequence: CASSNDYLSYEQYF.